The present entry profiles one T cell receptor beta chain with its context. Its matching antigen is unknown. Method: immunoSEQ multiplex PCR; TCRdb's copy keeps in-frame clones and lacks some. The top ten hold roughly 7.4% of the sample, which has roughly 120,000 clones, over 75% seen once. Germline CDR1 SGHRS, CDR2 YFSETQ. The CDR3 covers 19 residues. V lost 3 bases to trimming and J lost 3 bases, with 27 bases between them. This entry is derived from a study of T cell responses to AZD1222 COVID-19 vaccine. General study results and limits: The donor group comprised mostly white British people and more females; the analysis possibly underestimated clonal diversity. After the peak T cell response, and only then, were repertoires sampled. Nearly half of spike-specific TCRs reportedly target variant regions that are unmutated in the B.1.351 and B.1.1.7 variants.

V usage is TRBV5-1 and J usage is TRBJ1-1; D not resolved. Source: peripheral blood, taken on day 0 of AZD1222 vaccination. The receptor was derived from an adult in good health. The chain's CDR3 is CASSWGWLRTPQRDTEAFF. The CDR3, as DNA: TGCGCCAGCAGCTGGGGTTGGTTACGTACACCCCAGCGTGACACTGAAGCTTTCTTT.